These 5 T cell receptor beta chains came from one sample sequenced in a study of molecular identifiers for immune sequencing clone quantification. TCRdb used MiXCR to reprocess the PCR reads, holding one entry per CDR3 protein. The data contain 460,000 or so distinct CDR3 sequences, about 22% of them singletons. Sequencing used naive CD8+ T cells from blood, with Jurkat cell RNA spiked in. Subset meaning: FACS-sorted CD8+CD4-CCR7+CD45RA+ naive T cells. Receptors were obtained from a human donor in good health. Some libraries in this study had Jurkat cell RNA spiked in.

This clonotype has at least ten counts. This chain connects TRBV4-3 to TRBJ2-3; D gene ambiguous. V was shortened by 5 bases and J by 3 bases, with 15 bases between the two germline ends. The length of the CDR3 is 15 residues. Per the germline V gene, CDR1 is LGHNA and CDR2 is YSLEER. This CDR3 reads CASSYRIEATDTQYF. CDR3 DNA: TGCGCCAGCAGCTACCGCATTGAGGCGACAGATACGCAGTATTTT.

Points on this clonotype: A much larger clone lies one base from this, so it may be a read error. The chain links TRBV25-1 to TRBJ2-3; D call uncertain. Between the trimmed V and J ends, which lost 2 bases and 5 bases, there was a span of 5 bases. This CDR3 comprises 12 residues. From germline, CDR1 is MGHDK and CDR2 SYGVNS. CDR3 DNA sequence: TGTGCCAGCAGTGAAGCAGAAGATACGCAGTATTTT. This sequence encodes CASSEAEDTQYF.

The rearrangement links TRBV6-2 or TRBV6-3 to TRBJ2-7, with TRBD1 matching over 7 bases. With V trimmed by 7 bases and J by 1 base, 7 bases remained unmatched. The CDR3 extends over 14 amino acids. Germline V lookup: CDR1 MNHEY, CDR2 SVGEGT. In DNA form, the CDR3 reads TGTGCCAGCACCCCCGGGGACAGATCCTACGAGCAGTACTTC. It yields the protein CASTPGDRSYEQYF.

This clonotype was observed a few times. The chain's CDR3 is CASSETGTSYEQYF. For the CDR3, the DNA is TGTGCCAGCAGTGAGACAGGAACCTCCTACGAGCAGTACTTC. The rearrangement joins TRBV7-2 to TRBJ2-7; TRBD1 might be the D (6 bases). Germline assignment: CDR1 SGHTA and CDR2 FQGNSA. V gave up 6 bases and J gave up 0 bases, with 12 bases separating them. CDR3 size: 14 residues. The complete variable domain, with remaining parts taken from reference TRBV7-2 and TRBJ2-7, reads GAGVSQSPSNKVTEKGKDVELRCDPISGHTALYWYRQSLGQGLEFLIYFQGNSAPDKSGLPSDRFSAERTGGSVSTLTIQRTQQEDSAVYLCASSETGTSYEQYFGPGTRLTVT.

This clonotype was seen at least ten times. CDR3 in DNA: TGTGCCTGGAGTGTACGGGGGGCGGACACTGAAGCTTTCTTT. Translating it yields CAWSVRGADTEAFF. The chain joins TRBV30 to TRBJ1-1, with a tentative D call TRBD1 (6 bases). Germline V lookup: CDR1 GTSNPN, CDR2 SVGIG (reference sequence). V was pared by 0 bases and J by 3 bases, with 11 bases between. The CDR3 loop spans 14 amino acids.